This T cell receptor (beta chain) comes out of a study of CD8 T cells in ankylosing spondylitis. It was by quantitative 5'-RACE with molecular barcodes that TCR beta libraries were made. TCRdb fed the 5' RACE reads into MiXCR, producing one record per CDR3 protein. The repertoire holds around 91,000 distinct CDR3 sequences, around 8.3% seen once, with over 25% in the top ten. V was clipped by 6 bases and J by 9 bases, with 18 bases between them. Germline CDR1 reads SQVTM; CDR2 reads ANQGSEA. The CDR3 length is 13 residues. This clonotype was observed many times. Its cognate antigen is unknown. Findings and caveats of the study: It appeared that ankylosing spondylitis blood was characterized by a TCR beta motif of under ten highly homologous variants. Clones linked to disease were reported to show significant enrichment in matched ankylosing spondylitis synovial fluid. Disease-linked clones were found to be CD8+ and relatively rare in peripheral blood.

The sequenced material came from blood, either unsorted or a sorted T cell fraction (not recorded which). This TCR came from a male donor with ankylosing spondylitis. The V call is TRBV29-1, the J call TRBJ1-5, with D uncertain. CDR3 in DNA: TGCAGCGTGGGATCCGGGGAGAACGGGCCCCAGCATTTT. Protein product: CSVGSGENGPQHF. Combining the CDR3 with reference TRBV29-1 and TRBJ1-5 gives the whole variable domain SAVISQKPSRDICQRGTSLTIQCQVDSQVTMMFWYRQQPGQSLTLIATANQGSEATYESGFVIDKFPISRPNLTFSTLTVSNMSPEDSSIYLCSVGSGENGPQHFGDGTRLSIL.